The clone carrying this T cell receptor beta chain occurred once. The germline CDR1 and CDR2 sequences are KGHSH and LQKENI. The CDR3 spans 14 residues. The junction had 8 bases not matched to a gene; V was cut back by 3 bases and J by 9 bases. TCRdb processed the 5' RACE reads anew with MiXCR; each CDR3 protein has one entry. The table lists fewer than 400,000 distinct CDR3 sequences, about 14% of them singletons, with 1.1% in the top ten. This entry belongs to a study of CD8 T cells in ankylosing spondylitis. This chain links TRBV18 with TRBJ2-1; 7 nucleotides align to TRBD1. The sequenced material came from blood, either unsorted or a sorted T cell fraction (not recorded which). This receptor was obtained from a male donor with ankylosing spondylitis or in good health (not recorded which). DNA for the CDR3: TGTGCCAGCTCACCCGGGACAGATTCTGGTGAGCAGTTCTTC. Protein product: CASSPGTDSGEQFF.